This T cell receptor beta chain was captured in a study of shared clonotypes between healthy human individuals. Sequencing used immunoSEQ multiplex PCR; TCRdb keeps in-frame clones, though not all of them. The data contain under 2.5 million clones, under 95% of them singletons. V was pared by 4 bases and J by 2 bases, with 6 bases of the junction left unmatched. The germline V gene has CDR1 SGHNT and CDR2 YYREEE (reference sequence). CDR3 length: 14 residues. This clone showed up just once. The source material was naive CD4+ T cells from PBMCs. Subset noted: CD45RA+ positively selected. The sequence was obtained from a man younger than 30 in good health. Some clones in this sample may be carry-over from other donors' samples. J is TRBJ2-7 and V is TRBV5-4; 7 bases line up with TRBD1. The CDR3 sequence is CASSIGQATYEQYF. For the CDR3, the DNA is TGTGCCAGCAGCATCGGACAGGCAACCTACGAGCAGTACTTC.